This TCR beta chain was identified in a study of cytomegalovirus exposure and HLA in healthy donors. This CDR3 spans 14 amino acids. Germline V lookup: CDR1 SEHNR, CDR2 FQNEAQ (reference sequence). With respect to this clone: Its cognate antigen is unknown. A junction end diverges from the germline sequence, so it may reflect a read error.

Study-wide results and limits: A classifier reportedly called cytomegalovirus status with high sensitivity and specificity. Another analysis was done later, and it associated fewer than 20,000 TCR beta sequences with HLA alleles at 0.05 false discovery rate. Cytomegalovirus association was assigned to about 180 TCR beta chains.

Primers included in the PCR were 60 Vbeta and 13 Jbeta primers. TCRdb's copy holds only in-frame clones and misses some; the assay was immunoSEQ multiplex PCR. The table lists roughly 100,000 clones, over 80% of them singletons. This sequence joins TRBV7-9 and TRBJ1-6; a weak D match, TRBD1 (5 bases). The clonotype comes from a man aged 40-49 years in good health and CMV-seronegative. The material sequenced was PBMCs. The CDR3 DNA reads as TGTTCCAGCAGCTTTACAGGCGCTAATTCACCCCTCCACTTT. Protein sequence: CSSSFTGANSPLHF.